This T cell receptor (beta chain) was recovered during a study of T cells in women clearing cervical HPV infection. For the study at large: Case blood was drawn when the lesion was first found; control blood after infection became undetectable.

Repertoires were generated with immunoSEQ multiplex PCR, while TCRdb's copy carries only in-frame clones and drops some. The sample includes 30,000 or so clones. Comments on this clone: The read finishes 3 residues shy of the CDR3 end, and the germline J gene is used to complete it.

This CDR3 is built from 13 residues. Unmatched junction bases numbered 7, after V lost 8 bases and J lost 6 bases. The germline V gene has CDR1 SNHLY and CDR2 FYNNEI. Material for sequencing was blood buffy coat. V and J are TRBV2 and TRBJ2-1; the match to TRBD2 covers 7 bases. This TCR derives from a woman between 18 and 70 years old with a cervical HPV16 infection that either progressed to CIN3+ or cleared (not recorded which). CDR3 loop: CASAGLPPNEQFF. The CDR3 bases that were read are TGTGCCAGCGCGGGACTACCTCCCAATGAG.